The 26 T cell receptor beta chains below all came from one sample that was sequenced in a study of shared clonotypes between healthy human individuals. Some clones are missing from TCRdb's copy, which holds only in-frame ones; the method was immunoSEQ multiplex PCR. The data show 1,500,000 or so clones, roughly 96% seen once. Sequenced sample: naive CD4+ T cells sorted from blood. The subset is: CD45RA+ positively selected. These receptors originate from a man younger than 45 in good health.

This clone was detected only once. The chain combines TRBV5-8 with TRBJ1-1; D is unclear. V was clipped by 1 base and J by 5 bases, with 9 bases between them. CDR3 size: 13 residues. Looked up from germline, CDR1 is SGHTS and CDR2 is YDEGEE. The CDR3 protein is CASSLLKQTEAFF. The CDR3 region has the DNA TGTGCCAGCAGCTTGCTAAAACAAACTGAAGCTTTCTTT.

The V call is TRBV30, the J call TRBJ1-5; D call uncertain. This CDR3 has 12 amino acids. V gave up 0 bases and J gave up 6 bases, with 6 bases separating them. Germline V gene sequence: CDR1 GTSNPN, CDR2 SVGIG (reference sequence). The CDR3 reads CAWSVEGQPQHF. CDR3 in DNA: TGTGCCTGGAGTGTCGAGGGTCAGCCCCAGCATTTT.

The rearrangement joins TRBV25-1 to TRBJ2-5; TRBD1 matches 8 bases. This CDR3 has 13 amino acids. From germline, CDR1 is MGHDK and CDR2 SYGVNS. V lost 3 bases, J lost 4 bases, and 1 base stayed unmatched. DNA of the CDR3: TGTGCCAGCAGTGACAGGGGGCTAGAGACCCAGTACTTC. It is translated as CASSDRGLETQYF.

This clone was detected only a few times. Different DNA sequences within this sample yield the same CDR3. J is TRBJ1-5 and V is TRBV18; D is ambiguous. The CDR3 spans 13 residues. In germline, CDR1 is KGHSH, CDR2 LQKENI. With 2 bases removed from V and 4 bases from J, the gap between germline ends came to 6 bases. The CDR3 DNA reads as TGTGCCAGCTCACCAATGGAAAATCAGCCCCAGCATTTT. Its translation: CASSPMENQPQHF.

This chain's CDR3 is CASSPGQGINQPQHF. The CDR3 nucleotides are TGTGCCAGCAGCCCAGGACAGGGGATCAATCAGCCCCAGCATTTT. The rearrangement uses TRBV7-8 and TRBJ1-5; TRBD1 agrees at 9 bases. Germline trimming cut 5 bases from V and 3 bases from J; bases unmatched to any gene: 5. Germline values: CDR1 SGHVS, CDR2 FQNEAQ. The CDR3 runs to 15 residues.

The CDR3 loop reads CASSSNARQGYSGANVLTF. Written as DNA, the CDR3 is TGTGCCAGCAGTTCCAACGCGAGGCAGGGGTACTCTGGGGCCAACGTCCTGACTTTC. The chain combines TRBV7-2 with TRBJ2-6, with D possibly matching TRBD1 (6 bases). V was trimmed by 6 bases and J by 0 bases, leaving 21 bases between them. Germline V lookup: CDR1 SGHTA, CDR2 FQGNSA. The CDR3 totals 19 residues.

This chain links TRBV9 with TRBJ2-7; the D gene is possibly TRBD1 (5 bases). This CDR3 has 14 residues. Germline V gives CDR1 SGDLS, CDR2 YYNGEE. V lost 1 base, J lost 6 bases, and 14 bases lay in between. The CDR3 DNA sequence: TGTGCCAGCAGCGTAAAAGTACAGGCCGGCGAGCAGTACTTC. It encodes CASSVKVQAGEQYF. The whole variable domain, filled in from reference TRBV9 and TRBJ2-7, reads DSGVTQTPKHLITATGQRVTLRCSPRSGDLSVYWYQQSLDQGLQFLIQYYNGEERAKGNILERFSAQQFPDLHSELNLSSLELGDSALYFCASSVKVQAGEQYFGPGTRLTVT.

To note about this clone: The same CDR3 is also encoded by other DNA sequences in this sample. This chain uses TRBV5-1 with TRBJ2-5; D unresolved. CDR3 length equals 14 residues. Germline V gene lookup returns CDR1 SGHRS and CDR2 YFSETQ. V shed 2 bases and J shed 2 bases, with 10 bases lying between them. DNA for the CDR3: TGCGCCAGCAGCTTATCCGGGCAGCAAGAGACCCAGTACTTC. This codes for CASSLSGQQETQYF.

The chain joins TRBV5-5 to TRBJ2-7; TRBD2 agrees at 10 bases. This CDR3 has 16 amino acids. The V gene's germline CDR1 is SGHKS and CDR2 YYEKEE (reference sequence). J was trimmed by 1 base and V by 2 bases; bases with no gene match: 6. The DNA of the CDR3 is TGTGCCAGCAGCTTCACTAGCGGGACAAATTCCTACGAGCAGTACTTC. This encodes CASSFTSGTNSYEQYF.

The chain joins TRBV5-5 to TRBJ2-3; the match to TRBD2 covers 11 bases. CDR1 is SGHKS, CDR2 YYEKEE, per germline (reference sequence). The V segment lost 4 bases and the J segment 7 bases; nucleotides outside the gene matches: 11. The CDR3 is made up of 16 amino acids. For the CDR3, the DNA is TGTGCCAGCAGCCCTTCTACTAGCGGGAGACTGTATACGCAGTATTTT. It is translated as CASSPSTSGRLYTQYF.

The chain has TRBV4-2 and TRBJ2-7; 8 bases agree with TRBD2. V was clipped by 6 bases and J by 4 bases; unmatched bases: 5. CDR1 and CDR2 from the germline V gene are LGHNA and YNFKEQ. The CDR3 extends over 13 amino acids. CDR3 loop: CASRKGLGYEQYF. The CDR3 DNA sequence: TGTGCCAGCAGAAAGGGACTAGGTTACGAGCAGTACTTC.

V gene TRBV10-1 combines with J gene TRBJ2-7; TRBD2 aligns across 11 bases. The germline gives CDR1 WNHNN, CDR2 SYGVQD (reference sequence). The CDR3 has 14 residues. Trimming at V came to 8 bases and at J to 6 bases, leaving 9 bases not matched to a gene. CDR3 sequence reads: CASRPTLAGGEQYF. CDR3 DNA: TGCGCCAGCCGCCCCACCCTAGCGGGAGGCGAGCAGTACTTC.

The CDR3 DNA reads as TGTGCCAGTAGGCTACGGGACACCATGTATCAGCCCCAGCATTTT. Translated, it gives CASRLRDTMYQPQHF. V usage is TRBV19 and J usage is TRBJ1-5, with D perhaps matching TRBD1 (6 bases). The CDR3 consists of 15 residues. The V end lost 6 bases, the J end lost 5 bases, and 17 bases lay between the germline ends. Germline values: CDR1 LNHDA, CDR2 SQIVND (reference sequence).

This chain uses TRBV10-3 with TRBJ2-1; 7 bases map to TRBD1. J lost 4 bases, V lost 10 bases, and 10 bases had no gene match. The V gene's germline CDR1 is ENHRY and CDR2 SYGVKD. The CDR3 totals 14 residues. The CDR3 sequence: CATTRDSLYNEQFF. The CDR3, as DNA: TGTGCCACCACGAGGGACAGCCTTTACAATGAGCAGTTCTTC.

The chain has TRBV7-9 and TRBJ2-7; unclear D gene. The length of the CDR3 is 11 residues. Germline V gene sequence: CDR1 SEHNR, CDR2 FQNEAQ (reference sequence). V shed 5 bases and J shed 6 bases, with 8 bases lying between them. The DNA of the CDR3 is TGTGCCAGCAGCCGGGCACTCGAGCAGTACTTC. Protein sequence: CASSRALEQYF.

The rearrangement links TRBV2 to TRBJ1-1; the D gene is possibly TRBD1 (5 bases). Per the germline V gene, CDR1 is SNHLY and CDR2 is FYNNEI. The CDR3 sequence is 14 residues long. The V end lost 10 bases, the J end lost 1 base, and 16 bases lay between the germline ends. The CDR3 DNA sequence: TGTGCCACCCCCGGGGGAAGACGGAACACTGAAGCTTTCTTT. Translation: CATPGGRRNTEAFF.

The CDR3: CASSVATLGNTGELFF. CDR3 nucleotide sequence: TGTGCCAGCAGCGTAGCTACTCTTGGAAACACCGGGGAGCTGTTTTTT. The chain employs TRBV9 and TRBJ2-2; D is uncertain. V lost 0 bases to trimming and J lost 2 bases, with 11 bases between them. CDR1 and CDR2 from the germline V gene are SGDLS and YYNGEE. CDR3 size: 16 residues.

J is TRBJ2-1 and V is TRBV4-1; perhaps TRBD1 as D (6 bases). The V gene lost 0 bases and the J gene lost 10 bases, with 22 bases spanning the gap. Germline CDR1 is MGHRA and CDR2 is YSYEKL. The CDR3 is 17 amino acids. This CDR3 is CASSQEGMGRGRTEQFF. CDR3 sequence (DNA): TGCGCCAGCAGCCAAGAGGGGATGGGCAGGGGTAGGACAGAGCAGTTCTTC.

The gene calls are TRBV19 and TRBJ1-1; no reliable D call. The V gene lost 7 bases and the J gene lost 1 base, with 10 bases spanning the gap. Looked up from germline, CDR1 is LNHDA and CDR2 is SQIVND (reference sequence). This CDR3 is 13 amino acids long. In DNA form, the CDR3 reads TGTGCCAGTAAGTTACACGAGAACACTGAAGCTTTCTTT. This translates into CASKLHENTEAFF.

This rearrangement joins TRBV27 to TRBJ1-2, with a possible D match to TRBD1 (6 bases). The CDR3 runs 14 residues. The V and J ends lost 4 bases and 3 bases respectively, with 12 bases between them. In germline, CDR1 is MNHEY, CDR2 SMNVEV (reference sequence). CDR3 sequence: CASSSQGNYYGYTF. The CDR3 DNA follows: TGTGCCAGCAGTTCACAGGGAAACTACTATGGCTACACCTTC.

The rearrangement uses TRBV2 and TRBJ2-3, with TRBD1 matching 8 bases. Losses at the gene ends were 6 bases for V and 6 bases for J; bases not matched to a gene: 14. The germline V gene encodes CDR1 SNHLY and CDR2 FYNNEI. The CDR3 totals 16 residues. In DNA form, the CDR3 reads TGTGCCAGCAGAAGGGACAGGCCTAGACAAGTGGATACGCAGTATTTT. This sequence encodes CASRRDRPRQVDTQYF.

The count of this clone is one. The genes are TRBV6-1 and TRBJ2-5; no reliable D call. The CDR3 loop spans 11 amino acids. CDR1 MNHNS and CDR2 SASEGT come from the germline V gene. Trimming removed 3 bases from V and 5 bases from J, with 4 bases in between. CDR3 DNA sequence: TGTGCCAGCAGTGATGTGGAGACCCAGTACTTC. Protein sequence: CASSDVETQYF.

This chain connects TRBV7-2 to TRBJ1-2, with D maybe TRBD1 (5 bases). The germline V gene has CDR1 SGHTA and CDR2 FQGNSA. The CDR3 sequence is 14 residues long. Between the trimmed V and J ends, which lost 5 bases and 4 bases, there was a span of 14 bases. The CDR3 spells CASSGAQAVYGYTF. CDR3 in DNA: TGTGCCAGCAGCGGGGCACAGGCCGTCTATGGCTACACCTTC.

The chain couples TRBV28 to TRBJ2-6; D is unresolved. Germline V gene sequence: CDR1 MDHEN, CDR2 SYDVKM. V was clipped by 4 bases and J by 0 bases, with 19 bases between them. The CDR3 covers 19 residues. DNA of the CDR3: TGTGCCAGCAGTTCACCCCACTCGGGCAGACACTCTGGGGCCAACGTCCTGACTTTC. Translating gives CASSSPHSGRHSGANVLTF.

On this clone itself: The same CDR3 can be traced to other DNA sequences in this sample. The J gene is TRBJ2-2, the V gene TRBV18, with D maybe TRBD2 (5 bases). Germline V lookup: CDR1 KGHSH, CDR2 LQKENI. The CDR3 totals 13 residues. V dropped 3 bases and J dropped 4 bases, with 6 bases sitting between them. The CDR3 protein is CASSPRGTGELFF. DNA for the CDR3: TGTGCCAGCTCACCCCGGGGCACCGGGGAGCTGTTTTTT.

The chain links TRBV27 to TRBJ2-3, with TRBD2 matching 11 bases. This CDR3 is 20 amino acids long. Germline CDR1 MNHEY, CDR2 SMNVEV (reference sequence). V gave up 5 bases and J gave up 0 bases; unmatched junction bases: 16. The CDR3 DNA follows: TGTGCCAGCAGTCCCCCCCTAGCGGGAGGATTTCCATCTAGCACAGATACGCAGTATTTT. Its protein is CASSPPLAGGFPSSTDTQYF.